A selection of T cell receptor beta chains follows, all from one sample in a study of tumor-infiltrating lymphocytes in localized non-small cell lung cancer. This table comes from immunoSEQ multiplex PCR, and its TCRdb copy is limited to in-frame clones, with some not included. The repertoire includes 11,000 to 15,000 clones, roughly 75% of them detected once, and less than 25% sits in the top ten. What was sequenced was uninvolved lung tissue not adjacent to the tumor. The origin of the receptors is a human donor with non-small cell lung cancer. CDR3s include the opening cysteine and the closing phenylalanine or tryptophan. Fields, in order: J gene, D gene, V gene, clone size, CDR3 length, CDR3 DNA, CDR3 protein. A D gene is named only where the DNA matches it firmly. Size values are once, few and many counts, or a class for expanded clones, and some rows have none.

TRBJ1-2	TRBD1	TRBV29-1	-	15	TGCAGCGTTGAGTTATTGGGACAGATTAACTATGGCTACACCTTC	CSVELLGQINYGYTF
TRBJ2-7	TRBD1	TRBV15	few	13	TGTGCCACCAGCAGACACAGGGGGAACGAGCAGTACTTC	CATSRHRGNEQYF
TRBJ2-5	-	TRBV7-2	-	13	TGTGCCAGCAGCCCCGGGACCTCAGAGACCCAGTACTTC	CASSPGTSETQYF
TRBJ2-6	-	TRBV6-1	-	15	TGTGCCAGCAGTTGGGACCGCTCTGGGGCCAACGTCCTGACTTTC	CASSWDRSGANVLTF
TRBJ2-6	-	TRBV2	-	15	TGTGCCAGCAGTGAAGTGAGGTCTGGGGCCAACGTCCTGACTTTC	CASSEVRSGANVLTF
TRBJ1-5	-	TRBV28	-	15	TGTGCCAGCACCCCTGGCGGGAAGAGCAATCAGCCCCAGCATTTT	CASTPGGKSNQPQHF
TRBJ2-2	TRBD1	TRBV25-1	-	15	TGTGCCAGCAGTAGGGACAGAGGGTTAACCGGGGAGCTGTTTTTT	CASSRDRGLTGELFF
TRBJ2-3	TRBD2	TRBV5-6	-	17	TGTGCCAGCAGCTTCGGACTAGCGGGGTGGAGCACAGATACGCAGTATTTT	CASSFGLAGWSTDTQYF
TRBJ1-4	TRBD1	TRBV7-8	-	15	TGTGCCAGCAGCTTAGATCACAGGGGGAATGAAAAACTGTTTTTT	CASSLDHRGNEKLFF
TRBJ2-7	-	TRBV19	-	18	TGTGCCAGTAGCTATAGGGGACCCACTTTCGCGGACTCCTACGAGCAGTACTTC	CASSYRGPTFADSYEQYF
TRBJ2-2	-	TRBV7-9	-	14	TGTGCCAGCAGCTTAGCCTCGAACACCGGGGAGCTGTTTTTT	CASSLASNTGELFF
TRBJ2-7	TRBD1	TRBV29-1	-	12	TGCAGCTACCGACAGGGATACTACGAGCAGTACTTC	CSYRQGYYEQYF
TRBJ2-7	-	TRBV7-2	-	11	TGTGCCAGCAGCCACGCCCACGAGCAGTACTTC	CASSHAHEQYF
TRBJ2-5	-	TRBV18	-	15	TGTGCCAGCTCAACCCGTACAGGAGACCAAGAGACCCAGTACTTC	CASSTRTGDQETQYF
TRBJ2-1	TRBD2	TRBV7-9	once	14	TGTGCCAGCAGCTTAGCTCCTTCGGGGGGAGGGCAGTTCTTC	CASSLAPSGGGQFF
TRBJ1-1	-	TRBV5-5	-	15	TGTGCCAGCAGCCCACCCACAGGGTGGGACACTGAAGCTTTCTTT	CASSPPTGWDTEAFF
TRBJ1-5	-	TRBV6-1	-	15	TGTGCCAGCAGTGTGGAGACAGGCCACAATCAGCCCCAGCATTTT	CASSVETGHNQPQHF
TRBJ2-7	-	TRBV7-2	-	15	TGTGCCAGCAGCTTAACGGCTAGCGCTTCCTACGAGCAGTACTTC	CASSLTASASYEQYF
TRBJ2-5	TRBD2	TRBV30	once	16	TGTGCCTGGAGTGACCCGGGACTAGCTGGTGGAGAGACCCAGTACTTC	CAWSDPGLAGGETQYF
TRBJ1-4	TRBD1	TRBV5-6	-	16	TGTGCCAGCAGCTTGGTGGGACAGACAACTAATGAAAAACTGTTTTTT	CASSLVGQTTNEKLFF
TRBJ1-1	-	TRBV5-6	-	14	TGTGCCAGCAGCAGACCGGGACCCACGATGAGGGCTTTCTTT	CASSRPGPTMRAFF
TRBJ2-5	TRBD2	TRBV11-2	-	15	TGTGCCAGCAGCTCGGACGGGGGGTCAGGAGAGACCCAGTACTTC	CASSSDGGSGETQYF
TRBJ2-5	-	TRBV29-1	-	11	TGCAGCGTTGGACTCCGGGAGACCCAGTACTTC	CSVGLRETQYF
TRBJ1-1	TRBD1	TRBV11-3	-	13	TGTGCCAGCAGCTCTTACCCGGGACAGGGTCCATTCTTT	CASSSYPGQGPFF
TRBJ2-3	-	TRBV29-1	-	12	TGCAGCGTTGAAGTCGGGACAGATACGCAGTATTTT	CSVEVGTDTQYF
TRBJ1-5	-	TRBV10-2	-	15	TGCGCCAGCAGTGAGGGGACCGGGGGGAATCAGCCCCAGCATTTT	CASSEGTGGNQPQHF
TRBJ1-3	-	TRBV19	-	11	TGTGCCACCCGAATAGGGAACACCATATATTTT	CATRIGNTIYF
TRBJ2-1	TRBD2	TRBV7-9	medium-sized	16	TGTGCCAGCAGCTTAGCGGGACTAGTCTCCTACAATGAGCAGTTCTTC	CASSLAGLVSYNEQFF
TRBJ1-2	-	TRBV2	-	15	TGTGCCAGCAGTGGAAACAGGGAAGGGTACTATGGCTACACCTTC	CASSGNREGYYGYTF
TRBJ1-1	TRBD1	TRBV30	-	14	TGTGCCTGGAATGTGGACAGGGGTAACACTGAAGCTTTCTTT	CAWNVDRGNTEAFF
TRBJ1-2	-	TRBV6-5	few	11	TGTGCCAGCAGTTCCTCGGGGAGCTACACCTTC	CASSSSGSYTF
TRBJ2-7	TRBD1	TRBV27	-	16	TGTGCCAGCAGTTTAGGGGGACAGGGGATGCCCTACGAGCAGTACTTC	CASSLGGQGMPYEQYF
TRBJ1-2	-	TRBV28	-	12	TGTGCCAGCTCCCCTAGTGACTATGGCTACACCTTC	CASSPSDYGYTF
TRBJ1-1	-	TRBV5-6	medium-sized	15	TGTGCCAGCAGCTTGACAGGGCGGGAAAGGGCTGAAGCTTTCTTT	CASSLTGRERAEAFF
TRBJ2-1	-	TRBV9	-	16	TGTGCCAGCAGCGAGAGGGACCCGAACTCCAGCAATGAGCAGTTCTTC	CASSERDPNSSNEQFF
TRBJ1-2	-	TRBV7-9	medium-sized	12	TGTGCCAGCAGCTTAGAAACCTATGGCTACACCTTC	CASSLETYGYTF
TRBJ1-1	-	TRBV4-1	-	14	TGCGCCAGCAGTGAGGACACGTTGAACACTGAAGCTTTCTTT	CASSEDTLNTEAFF
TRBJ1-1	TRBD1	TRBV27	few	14	TGTGCCAGCAGTTCCGGGACAGGGGGCACTGAAGCTTTCTTT	CASSSGTGGTEAFF
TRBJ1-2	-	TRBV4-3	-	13	TGCGCCAGCAGCCAAGTTGGGACGGATGGCTACACCTTC	CASSQVGTDGYTF
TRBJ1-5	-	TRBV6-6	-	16	TGTGCCAGCATCTCCAGGGTAGGTGGGAGCAATCAGCCCCAGCATTTT	CASISRVGGSNQPQHF
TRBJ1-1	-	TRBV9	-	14	TGTGCCAGCAGCTCCGGGACGGTTAACACTGAAGCTTTCTTT	CASSSGTVNTEAFF
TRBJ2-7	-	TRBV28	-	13	TGTGCCAGCAGACCGGGGGCGCGCGGTGGGCAGTACTTC	CASRPGARGGQYF
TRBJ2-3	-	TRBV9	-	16	TGTGCCAGCAGCGTAAGGGGGGAGCCCAACACAGATACGCAGTATTTT	CASSVRGEPNTDTQYF
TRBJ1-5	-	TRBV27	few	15	TGTGCCAGCAGTAGGACCGTAATGGGAAATCAGCCCCAGCATTTT	CASSRTVMGNQPQHF
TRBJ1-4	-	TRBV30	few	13	TGTGCCTGGAGTCCAGGAAATAATGAAAAACTGTTTTTT	CAWSPGNNEKLFF
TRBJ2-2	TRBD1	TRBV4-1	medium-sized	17	TGCGCCAGCACCCGTCATGGGGGACAGGGGGGCACCGGGGAGCTGTTTTTT	CASTRHGGQGGTGELFF
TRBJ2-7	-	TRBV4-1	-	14	TGCGCCAGCAGCCAAGATCGGACGGCCGGGTTAAAGTACTTC	CASSQDRTAGLKYF
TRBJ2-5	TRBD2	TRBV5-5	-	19	TGTGCCAGCAGCTTGGGTCCTAGGACTCTAGCGGGAGGGACGGAGACCCAGTACTTC	CASSLGPRTLAGGTETQYF
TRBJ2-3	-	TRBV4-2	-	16	TGTGCCAGCAGCCAAGTTAGCGGAACTAGCACAGATACGCAGTATTTT	CASSQVSGTSTDTQYF
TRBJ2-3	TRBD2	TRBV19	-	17	TGTGCCAGTAGTATTCGGTCTAGCGGGAGTCTCTCAGATACGCAGTATTTT	CASSIRSSGSLSDTQYF
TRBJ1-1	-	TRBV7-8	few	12	TGTGCCAGCAGCCCGGGGGCCGCAGGGGCTTTCTTT	CASSPGAAGAFF